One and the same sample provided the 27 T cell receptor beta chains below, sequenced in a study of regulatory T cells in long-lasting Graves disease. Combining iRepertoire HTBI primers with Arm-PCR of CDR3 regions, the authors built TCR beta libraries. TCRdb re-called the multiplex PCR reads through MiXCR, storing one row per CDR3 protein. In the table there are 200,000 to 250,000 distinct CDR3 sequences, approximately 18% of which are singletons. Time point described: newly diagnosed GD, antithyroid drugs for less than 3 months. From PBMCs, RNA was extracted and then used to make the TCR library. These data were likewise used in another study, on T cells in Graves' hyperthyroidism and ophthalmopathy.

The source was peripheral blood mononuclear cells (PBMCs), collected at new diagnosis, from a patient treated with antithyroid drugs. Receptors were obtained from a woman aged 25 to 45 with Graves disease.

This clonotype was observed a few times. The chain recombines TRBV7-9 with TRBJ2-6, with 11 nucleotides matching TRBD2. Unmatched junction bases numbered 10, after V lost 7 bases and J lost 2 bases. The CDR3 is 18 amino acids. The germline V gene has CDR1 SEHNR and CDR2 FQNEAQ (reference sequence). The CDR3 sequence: CASILISGGAPGANVLTF. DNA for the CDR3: TGTGCCAGCATCCTGATTAGCGGGGGGGCCCCTGGGGCCAACGTCCTGACTTTC. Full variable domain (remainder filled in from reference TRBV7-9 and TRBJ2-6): DTGVSQNPRHKITKRGQNVTFRCDPISEHNRLYWYRQTLGQGPEFLTYFQNEAQLEKSRLLSDRFSAERPKGSFSTLEIQRTEQGDSAMYLCASILISGGAPGANVLTFGAGSRLTVL.

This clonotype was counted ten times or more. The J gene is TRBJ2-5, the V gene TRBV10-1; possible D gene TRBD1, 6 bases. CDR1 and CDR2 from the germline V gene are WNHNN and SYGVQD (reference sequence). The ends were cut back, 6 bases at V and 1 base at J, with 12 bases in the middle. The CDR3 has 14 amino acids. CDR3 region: CASSDAGVQETQYF. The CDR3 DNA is TGCGCCAGCAGCGACGCAGGGGTCCAAGAGACCCAGTACTTC.

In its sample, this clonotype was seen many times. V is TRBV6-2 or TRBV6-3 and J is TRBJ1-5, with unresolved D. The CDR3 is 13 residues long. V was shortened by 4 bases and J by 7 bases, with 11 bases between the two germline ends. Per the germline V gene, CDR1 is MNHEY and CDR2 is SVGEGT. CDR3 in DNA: TGTGCCAGCAGTTTGAGGGAGGTCCAGCCCCAGCATTTT. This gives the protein CASSLREVQPQHF.

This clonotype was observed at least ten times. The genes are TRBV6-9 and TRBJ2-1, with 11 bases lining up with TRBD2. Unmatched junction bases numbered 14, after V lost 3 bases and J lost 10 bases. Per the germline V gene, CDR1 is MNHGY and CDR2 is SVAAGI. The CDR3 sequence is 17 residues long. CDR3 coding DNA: TGTGCCAGCAGTTACGATCGAACTAGCGGGAGATCGGGAGAGCAGTTCTTC. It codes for CASSYDRTSGRSGEQFF.

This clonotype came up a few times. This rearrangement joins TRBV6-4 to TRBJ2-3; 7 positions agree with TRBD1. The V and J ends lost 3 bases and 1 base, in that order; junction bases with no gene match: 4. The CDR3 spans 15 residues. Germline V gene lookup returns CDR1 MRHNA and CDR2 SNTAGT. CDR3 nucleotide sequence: TGTGCCAGCAGTGAGAACAGGGGTCGCACAGATACGCAGTATTTT. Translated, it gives CASSENRGRTDTQYF.

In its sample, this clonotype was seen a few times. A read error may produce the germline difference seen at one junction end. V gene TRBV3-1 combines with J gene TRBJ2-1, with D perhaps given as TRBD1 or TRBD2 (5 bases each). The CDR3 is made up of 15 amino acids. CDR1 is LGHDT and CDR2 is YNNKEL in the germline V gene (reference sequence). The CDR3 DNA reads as TGTGCCAGCAGCCCGCCGGGACGGACCTACGATGAGCAGTTCTTC. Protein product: CASSPPGRTYDEQFF.

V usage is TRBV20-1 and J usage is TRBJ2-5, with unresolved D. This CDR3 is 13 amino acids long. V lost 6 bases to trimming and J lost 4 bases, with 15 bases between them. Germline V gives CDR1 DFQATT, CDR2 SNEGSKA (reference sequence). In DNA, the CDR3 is TGCAGTGCCAAAGACCTCGGCCGAGAGACCCAGTACTTC. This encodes CSAKDLGRETQYF.

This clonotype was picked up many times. The CDR3 nucleotides read TGCGCCAGCAGCTTACTAGCGGGAGCATCCCACGAGCAGTACTTC. Protein product: CASSLLAGASHEQYF. V is TRBV5-1 and J is TRBJ2-7; TRBD2 aligns across 11 bases. Germline CDR1 reads SGHRS; CDR2 reads YFSETQ. CDR3 length equals 15 residues. J lost 5 bases, V lost 2 bases, and 6 bases had no gene match.

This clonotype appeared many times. CDR3 in amino acids: CASTPGRMNSPLHF. The CDR3 DNA follows: TGTGCCAGCACTCCCGGCCGGATGAACTCACCCCTCCACTTT. The chain combines TRBV27 with TRBJ1-6; D gene unclear. The CDR3 length is 14 residues. Trimming left V 7 bases short and J 10 bases short, with 17 bases between. From germline, CDR1 is MNHEY and CDR2 SMNVEV (reference sequence).

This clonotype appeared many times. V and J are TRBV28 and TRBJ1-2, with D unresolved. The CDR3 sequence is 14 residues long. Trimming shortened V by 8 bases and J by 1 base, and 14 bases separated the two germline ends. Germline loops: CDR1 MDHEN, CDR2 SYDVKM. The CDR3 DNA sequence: TGTGCCAGCTTTCCCGTGGGTCTTAACTATGGCTACACCTTC. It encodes CASFPVGLNYGYTF.

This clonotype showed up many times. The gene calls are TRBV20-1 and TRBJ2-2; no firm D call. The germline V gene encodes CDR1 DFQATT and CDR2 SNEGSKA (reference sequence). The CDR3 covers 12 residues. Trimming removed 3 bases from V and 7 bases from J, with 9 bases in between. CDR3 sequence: CSASRADGELFF. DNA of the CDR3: TGCAGTGCTAGCCGGGCGGACGGGGAGCTGTTTTTT.

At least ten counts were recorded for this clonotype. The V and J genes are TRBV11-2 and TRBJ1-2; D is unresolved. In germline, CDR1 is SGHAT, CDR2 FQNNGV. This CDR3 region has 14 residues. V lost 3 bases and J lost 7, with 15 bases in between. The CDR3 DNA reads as TGTGCCAGCAGCTTGAAGGCATCGGTATCTGGCTACACCTTC. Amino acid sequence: CASSLKASVSGYTF.

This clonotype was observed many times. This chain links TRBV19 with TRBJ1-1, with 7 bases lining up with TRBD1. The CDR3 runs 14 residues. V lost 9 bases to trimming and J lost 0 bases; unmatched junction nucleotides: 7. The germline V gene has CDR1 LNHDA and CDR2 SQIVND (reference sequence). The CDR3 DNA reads TGTGCCAGCAGCAGACAGGGTCTGAACACTGAAGCTTTCTTT. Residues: CASSRQGLNTEAFF.

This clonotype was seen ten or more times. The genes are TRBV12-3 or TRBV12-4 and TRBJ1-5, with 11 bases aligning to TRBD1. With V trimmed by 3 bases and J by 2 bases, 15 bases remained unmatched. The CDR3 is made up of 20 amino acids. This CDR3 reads CASSLDLGQGALRRNQPQHF. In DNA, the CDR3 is TGTGCCAGCAGTTTGGACCTAGGACAGGGGGCTCTGAGGCGCAATCAGCCCCAGCATTTT.

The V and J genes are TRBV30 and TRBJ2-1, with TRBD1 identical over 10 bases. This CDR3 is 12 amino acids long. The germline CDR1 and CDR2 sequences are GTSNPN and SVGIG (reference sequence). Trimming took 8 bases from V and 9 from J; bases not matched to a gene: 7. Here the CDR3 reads CAGGQGTVEQFF. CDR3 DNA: TGTGCCGGGGGACAGGGGACAGTTGAGCAGTTCTTC.

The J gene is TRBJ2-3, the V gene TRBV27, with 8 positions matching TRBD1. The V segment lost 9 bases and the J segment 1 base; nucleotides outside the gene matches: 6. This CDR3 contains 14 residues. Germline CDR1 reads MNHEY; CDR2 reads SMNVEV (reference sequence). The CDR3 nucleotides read TGTGCCAGTAAACCGGGACAGGGCACAGATACGCAGTATTTT. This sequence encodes CASKPGQGTDTQYF.

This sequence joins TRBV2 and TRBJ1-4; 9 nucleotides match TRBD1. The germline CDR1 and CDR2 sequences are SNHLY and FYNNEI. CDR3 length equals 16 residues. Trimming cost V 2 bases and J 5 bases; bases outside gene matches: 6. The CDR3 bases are TGTGCCAGCAGTGAAAAGGGACAGGGACGCAATGAAAAACTGTTTTTT. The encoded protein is CASSEKGQGRNEKLFF.

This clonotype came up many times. As DNA, the CDR3 is TGTGCCAGTAGTACCAGAGGGGGCCTAGCCCCAATGAACACTGAAGCTTTCTTT. Protein sequence: CASSTRGGLAPMNTEAFF. The chain recombines TRBV19 with TRBJ1-1; 7 nucleotides line up with TRBD1. Germline CDR1 reads LNHDA; CDR2 reads SQIVND (reference sequence). CDR3 length: 18 residues. Trimming cost V 4 bases and J 0 bases; bases outside gene matches: 14.

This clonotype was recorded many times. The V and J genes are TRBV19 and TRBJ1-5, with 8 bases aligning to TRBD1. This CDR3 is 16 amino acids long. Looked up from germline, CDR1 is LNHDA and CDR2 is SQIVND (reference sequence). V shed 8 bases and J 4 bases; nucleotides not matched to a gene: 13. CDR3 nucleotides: TGTGCCAGTGCCTCCCCGGGACAGGCGACGAATCAGCCCCAGCATTTT. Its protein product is CASASPGQATNQPQHF.

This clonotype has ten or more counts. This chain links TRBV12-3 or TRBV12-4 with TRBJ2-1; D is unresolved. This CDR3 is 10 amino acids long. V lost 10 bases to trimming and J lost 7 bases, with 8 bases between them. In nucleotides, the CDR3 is TGTGCCACACTCCGGAATGAGCAGTTCTTC. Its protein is CATLRNEQFF.

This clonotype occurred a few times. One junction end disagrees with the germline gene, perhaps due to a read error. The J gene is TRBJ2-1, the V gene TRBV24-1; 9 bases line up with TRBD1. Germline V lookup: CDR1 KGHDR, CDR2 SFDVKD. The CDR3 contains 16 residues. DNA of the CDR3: TGTGCCGCCAGCCTCGGGGGGACAGGGTTAAAAAATGAGCAGTTCTTC. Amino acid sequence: CAASLGGTGLKNEQFF.

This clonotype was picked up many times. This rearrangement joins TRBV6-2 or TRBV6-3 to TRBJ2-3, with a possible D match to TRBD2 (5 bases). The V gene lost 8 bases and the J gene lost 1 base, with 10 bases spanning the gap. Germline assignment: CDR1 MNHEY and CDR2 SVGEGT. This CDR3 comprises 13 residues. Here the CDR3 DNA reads TGTGCCAGCGCCGGGAAGGGCACAGATACGCAGTATTTT. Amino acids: CASAGKGTDTQYF.

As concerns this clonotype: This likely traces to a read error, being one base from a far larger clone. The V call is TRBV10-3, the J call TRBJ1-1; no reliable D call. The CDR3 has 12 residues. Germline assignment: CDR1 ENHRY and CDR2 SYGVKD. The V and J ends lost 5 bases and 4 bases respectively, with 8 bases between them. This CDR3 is CAISTTTTEAFF. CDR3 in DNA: TGTGCCATCAGTACTACAACCACTGAAGCTTTCTTT.

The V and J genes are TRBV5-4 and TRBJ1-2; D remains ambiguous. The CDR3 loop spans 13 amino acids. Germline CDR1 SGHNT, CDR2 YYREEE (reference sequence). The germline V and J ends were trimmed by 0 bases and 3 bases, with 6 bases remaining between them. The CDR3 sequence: CASSLDGHYGYTF. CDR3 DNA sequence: TGTGCCAGCAGCTTGGACGGACACTATGGCTACACCTTC.

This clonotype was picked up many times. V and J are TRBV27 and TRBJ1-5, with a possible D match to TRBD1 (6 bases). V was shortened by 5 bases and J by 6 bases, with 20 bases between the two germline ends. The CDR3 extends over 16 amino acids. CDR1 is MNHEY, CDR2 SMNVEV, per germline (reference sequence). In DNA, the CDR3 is TGTGCCAGCAGTAGCTACAGGGATGGAATGACTCAGCCCCAGCATTTT. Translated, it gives CASSSYRDGMTQPQHF.

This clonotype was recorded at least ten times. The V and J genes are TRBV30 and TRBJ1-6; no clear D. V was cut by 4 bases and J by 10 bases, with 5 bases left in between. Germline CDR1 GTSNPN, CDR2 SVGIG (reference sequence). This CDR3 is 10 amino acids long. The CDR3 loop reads CAWIGSPLHF. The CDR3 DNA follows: TGTGCCTGGATTGGGTCACCCCTCCACTTT.

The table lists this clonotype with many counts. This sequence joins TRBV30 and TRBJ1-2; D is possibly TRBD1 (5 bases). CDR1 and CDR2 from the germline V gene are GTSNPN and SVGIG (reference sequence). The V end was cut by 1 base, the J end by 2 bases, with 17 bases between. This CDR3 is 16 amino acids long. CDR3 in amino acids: CAWSGGTWGTNYGYTF. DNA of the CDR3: TGTGCCTGGAGTGGGGGGACGTGGGGGACCAACTATGGCTACACCTTC.